These T cell receptor beta chains were read from a single sample in a study of blood T cell repertoires in COVID-19. Assay: immunoSEQ multiplex PCR; the TCRdb copy retains only in-frame clones and omits some. In the table there are 55,000 to 70,000 clones, around nine tenths of which are singletons. Sequencing was carried out using peripheral blood. Source of these receptors: a woman in her fifties or sixties with active or convalescent COVID-19. Both conserved end residues are part of each CDR3. The D gene is left open where the match is weak. Clone size, where shown, is once, few, many, or a class for clones that have expanded.

>-|-|TRBJ2-1|14|TRBV5-4
TGTGCCAGCAGCTCTCCCTCCTCCTACAATGAGCAGTTCTTC
CASSSPSSYNEQFF
>TRBD1|medium-sized|TRBJ2-1|16|TRBV6-5
TGTGCCAGCAGTTACGCTGGGCAGGGGGCGCGAAATGAGCAGTTCTTC
CASSYAGQGARNEQFF
>-|-|TRBJ1-2|17|TRBV7-8
TGTGCCAGCAGCTTAGGGGTCACAACCGGAGATAACTATGGCTACACCTTC
CASSLGVTTGDNYGYTF
>TRBD1|-|TRBJ2-2|17|TRBV11-3
TGTGCCAGCACCTACTCCGCGGGACAGGGGGTGCACGGGGAGCTGTTTTTT
CASTYSAGQGVHGELFF
>TRBD1|-|TRBJ2-3|15|TRBV5-1
TGCGCCAGCAGCCCTATGACAGGGGGCACAGATACGCAGTATTTT
CASSPMTGGTDTQYF
>TRBD2|-|TRBJ2-2|17|TRBV9
TGTGCCAGCAGCGAACGACTAGCGGGAGGGCAGACCGGGGAGCTGTTTTTT
CASSERLAGGQTGELFF
>-|-|TRBJ1-5|14|TRBV5-3
TGTGCCAGAAGCTTGAGACAGGACAATCAGCCCCAGCATTTT
CARSLRQDNQPQHF
>-|-|TRBJ2-2|13|TRBV7-9
TGTGCCAGCAGCTTAACGACAGCCGGGGAGCTGTTTTTT
CASSLTTAGELFF
>-|-|TRBJ2-7|14|TRBV11-2
TGTGCCAGCAGCTTATTCCAGGGGACCTACGAGCAGTACTTC
CASSLFQGTYEQYF
>-|-|TRBJ2-5|15|TRBV5-4
TGTGCCAGCAGCTTGGGCGGCGTATCAAGAGAGACCCAGTACTTC
CASSLGGVSRETQYF
>-|few|TRBJ2-7|13|TRBV27
TGTGCCAGCACCAGGTTTCTACCCTACGAGCAGTACTTC
CASTRFLPYEQYF
>TRBD2|-|TRBJ2-1|12|TRBV29-1
TGCAGCGTTGATCGGACTAGGGATGAGCAGTTCTTC
CSVDRTRDEQFF
>-|-|TRBJ2-2|15|TRBV7-7
TGTGCTAGCAGCTTAGCCCCCCCGGGAACCGGGGAGCTGTTTTTT
CASSLAPPGTGELFF
>TRBD2|-|TRBJ2-7|17|TRBV2
TGTGCCAGCAGGCCCGGGACTAGCGGGAAAGGTTGGTCCGAGCAGTACTTC
CASRPGTSGKGWSEQYF
>-|-|TRBJ2-7|13|TRBV19
TGTGCCAGTAGTGGGGACACTCTCTACGAGCAGTACTTC
CASSGDTLYEQYF
>-|once|TRBJ2-7|14|TRBV19
TGTGCCACTCAAGGACAGAACAACCCCTACGAGCAGTACTTC
CATQGQNNPYEQYF
>TRBD2|-|TRBJ2-2|17|TRBV7-9
TGTGCCAGCAGCCCCGACTTTGGGGGGGCGAACACCGGGGAGCTGTTTTTT
CASSPDFGGANTGELFF
>-|-|TRBJ1-3|13|TRBV10-3
TGTGCCATCAGTGAGGGGACTATCAACACCATATATTTT
CAISEGTINTIYF
>-|-|TRBJ1-3|18|TRBV5-1
TGCGCCAGCAGCTTCCGAAGAGCGACAGTAGACTCTGGAAACACCATATATTTT
CASSFRRATVDSGNTIYF
>TRBD1|-|TRBJ1-2|15|TRBV10-3
TGTGCCATCAGTGATGAGAGGGGACAGAACTATGGCTACACCTTC
CAISDERGQNYGYTF
>TRBD1|-|TRBJ1-2|16|TRBV18
TGTGCCAGCTCACTATCAACAGGGGCGCCTAACTATGGCTACACCTTC
CASSLSTGAPNYGYTF
>-|-|TRBJ2-7|14|TRBV28
TGTGCCAGCAGCTTCGGACAGCTTTCTAACGAGCAGTACTTC
CASSFGQLSNEQYF
>-|-|TRBJ1-1|12|TRBV15
TGTGCCACCAGGGACAACCCAGATGAAGCTTTCTTT
CATRDNPDEAFF
>TRBD2|-|TRBJ2-1|16|TRBV5-1
TGCGCCAGCAGCTATAGCGGGGTAGCGGGAGTACAAGAGCAGTTCTTC
CASSYSGVAGVQEQFF
>TRBD1|once|TRBJ1-2|15|TRBV19
TGTGCCAGTCGACCATCCCAGGGGGGCAGCTATGGCTACACCTTC
CASRPSQGGSYGYTF
>-|-|TRBJ2-7|15|TRBV18
TGTGCCAGCTCACCGGACCGGGCTAGCCGACAAGAGCAGTACTTC
CASSPDRASRQEQYF